The 29 T cell receptor beta chains below come from one sample, sequenced in a study of OX40 agonist ivuxolimab in advanced cancers. The protocol was immunoSEQ multiplex PCR, while the TCRdb copy is restricted to in-frame clones and leaves out a portion. The table lists 25,000 to 35,000 clones, approximately 86% of them singletons, with around 31% in the top ten. The sample here was CD4+ or CD8+ T cells sorted from blood, taken in a trial of the OX40 agonist ivuxolimab. These receptors all come from an adult with an advanced solid tumor such as melanoma, head and neck, liver or kidney cancer.

V usage is TRBV7-2 and J usage is TRBJ1-2; TRBD1 is a possible D gene (5 bases). With 2 bases removed from V and 3 bases from J, the gap between germline ends came to 7 bases. The CDR3 consists of 13 residues. Germline V CDR1 and CDR2: SGHTA, FQGNSA. The CDR3 DNA is TGTGCCAGCAGCTTACGCAGGGACTATGGCTACACCTTC. Protein: CASSLRRDYGYTF.

V and J are TRBV7-3 and TRBJ2-3; D possibly corresponds to TRBD2 (6 bases). Germline V gives CDR1 SGHTA, CDR2 FQGTGA. This CDR3 comprises 14 residues. Trimming cost V 5 bases and J 4 bases, with 13 bases left between them. The CDR3 coding sequence is TGTGCCAGCAGCCTCAAGCCGGGGGCAGATACGCAGTATTTT. Translation gives CASSLKPGADTQYF.

The chain combines TRBV9 with TRBJ2-5; 8 bases fit TRBD2. The J segment lost 2 bases and the V segment lost 3 bases, leaving 3 bases of the junction unmatched. This CDR3 has 14 residues. Germline-derived CDR1 and CDR2 are SGDLS and YYNGEE. CDR3 region: CASSAGLAQETQYF. For the CDR3, the DNA is TGTGCCAGCAGCGCCGGACTAGCTCAAGAGACCCAGTACTTC.

This clone has just one count. The chain carries TRBV27 and TRBJ2-3; a possible D gene is TRBD2 (5 bases). V was shortened by 7 bases and J by 0 bases, with 14 bases between the two germline ends. Germline-derived CDR1 and CDR2 are MNHEY and SMNVEV (reference sequence). This CDR3 is built from 15 residues. CDR3 in amino acids: CASTPRGLSTDTQYF. The CDR3 bases are TGTGCCAGCACACCCCGAGGGTTAAGCACAGATACGCAGTATTTT.

Judged by abundance, this clone is medium-sized. The chain joins TRBV7-3 to TRBJ1-2; D uncertain. The ends were cut back, 1 base at V and 0 bases at J, with 12 bases in the middle. The CDR3 has 16 residues. The V gene's germline CDR1 is SGHTA and CDR2 FQGTGA. CDR3 residues: CASSLRVNSPNYGYTF. DNA of the CDR3: TGTGCCAGCAGCTTAAGGGTGAACAGTCCTAACTATGGCTACACCTTC.

The chain has TRBV9 and TRBJ1-4; a weak D match, TRBD1 (5 bases). The germline V and J ends were trimmed by 5 bases and 6 bases, with 17 bases remaining between them. Germline CDR1 and CDR2: SGDLS and YYNGEE. This CDR3 spans 15 amino acids. The CDR3 protein is CASSQNLGGDEKLFF. The CDR3 DNA sequence: TGTGCCAGCAGTCAAAATCTGGGAGGGGATGAAAAACTGTTTTTT.

The V call is TRBV5-1, the J call TRBJ2-7; D is possibly TRBD1 or TRBD2 (5 bases each). The CDR3 has 13 residues. CDR1 is SGHRS, CDR2 YFSETQ, per germline. V shed 2 bases and J shed 6 bases, with 12 bases lying between them. CDR3 coding DNA: TGCGCCAGCAGCTTCAATCCGGGGCTCGAGCAGTACTTC. This gives the protein CASSFNPGLEQYF.

The V call is TRBV28, the J call TRBJ2-3; 7 nucleotides line up with TRBD1. After removal of 3 bases from V and 4 bases from J, the junction contained 7 bases not matched to a gene. The V gene's germline CDR1 is MDHEN and CDR2 SYDVKM. The CDR3 loop spans 15 amino acids. CDR3 region: CASSFTGDVADTQYF. Written as DNA, the CDR3 is TGTGCCAGCAGTTTCACAGGGGACGTCGCAGATACGCAGTATTTT.

The DNA of the CDR3 is TGTGCCAGCAGCCCTGGGACTAGCGGGAGTTTGGGTAGCACAGATACGCAGTATTTT. It codes for CASSPGTSGSLGSTDTQYF. J is TRBJ2-3 and V is TRBV11-1; 14 positions match TRBD2. Germline CDR1 SGHAT, CDR2 FQDESV (reference sequence). The trim removed 5 bases at V and 0 bases at J, leaving 10 bases unmatched. The CDR3 extends over 19 amino acids. Full variable domain (remainder filled in from reference TRBV11-1 and TRBJ2-3): EAEVAQSPRYKITEKSQAVAFWCDPISGHATLYWYRQILGQGPELLVQFQDESVVDDSQLPKDRFSAERLKGVDSTLKIQPAELGDSAMYLCASSPGTSGSLGSTDTQYFGPGTRLTVL.

The rearrangement uses TRBV4-2 and TRBJ2-7, with 8 bases lining up with TRBD2. After removal of 1 base from V and 5 bases from J, the junction contained 16 bases not matched to a gene. There are 18 residues in the CDR3. In germline, CDR1 is LGHNA, CDR2 YNFKEQ. The CDR3 reads CASSQVGIEGLEYDEQYF. The CDR3 DNA sequence: TGTGCCAGCAGCCAAGTCGGTATCGAGGGACTAGAATACGACGAGCAGTACTTC.

The rearrangement uses TRBV7-8 and TRBJ1-5, with D unclear. CDR1 is SGHVS and CDR2 is FQNEAQ in the germline V gene. CDR3 length: 10 amino acids. With 4 bases removed from V and 7 bases from J, the gap between germline ends came to 2 bases. CDR3 DNA sequence: TGTGCCAGCAGCTGGCAGCCCCAGCATTTT. Protein: CASSWQPQHF.

The chain couples TRBV4-1 to TRBJ2-1, with D unclear. The CDR3 sequence is 14 residues long. Trimming took 4 bases from V and 3 from J, leaving 10 bases between them. Germline-derived CDR1 and CDR2 are MGHRA and YSYEKL. The CDR3 loop is CASSLHFLYNEQFF. CDR3 DNA sequence: TGCGCCAGCAGCCTACACTTCCTCTACAATGAGCAGTTCTTC.

In its sample, this clone was seen once. CDR3 sequence: CASSIGELRTQYF. Here the CDR3 DNA reads TGTGCCAGTAGTATAGGGGAACTGAGGACCCAGTACTTC. The chain couples TRBV19 to TRBJ2-5; no clear D. In germline, CDR1 is LNHDA, CDR2 SQIVND (reference sequence). Trimming cost V 1 base and J 7 bases, with 10 bases left between them. CDR3 length: 13 amino acids.

This clone is deemed medium-sized (0.01 to 0.1%). The V and J genes are TRBV7-9 and TRBJ2-7; 8 nucleotides match TRBD1. CDR3 length: 14 residues. Looked up from germline, CDR1 is SEHNR and CDR2 is FQNEAQ (reference sequence). The trim removed 5 bases at V and 3 bases at J, leaving 6 bases unmatched. The CDR3, as DNA: TGTGCCAGCAGCATCCTGACAGGGGACTACGAGCAGTACTTC. Its protein is CASSILTGDYEQYF. The whole variable domain, filled in from reference TRBV7-9 and TRBJ2-7, reads DTGVSQNPRHKITKRGQNVTFRCDPISEHNRLYWYRQTLGQGPEFLTYFQNEAQLEKSRLLSDRFSAERPKGSFSTLEIQRTEQGDSAMYLCASSILTGDYEQYFGPGTRLTVT.

V usage is TRBV9 and J usage is TRBJ2-1, with D hard to call. Germline V gene sequence: CDR1 SGDLS, CDR2 YYNGEE. V was pared by 4 bases and J by 6 bases, with 20 bases between. CDR3 length: 16 amino acids. This CDR3 reads CASSPFGGSPGNEQFF. In nucleotides, the CDR3 is TGTGCCAGCAGCCCATTTGGCGGCTCCCCCGGCAATGAGCAGTTCTTC.

In its sample, this clone ranks as medium-sized. The gene calls are TRBV10-3 and TRBJ2-5, with D possibly being TRBD2 (5 bases). CDR1 and CDR2 from the germline V gene are ENHRY and SYGVKD. This CDR3 region has 15 residues. Trimming removed 3 bases from V and 2 bases from J, with 13 bases in between. CDR3 amino acids: CAISEAVAAQETQYF. The DNA for the CDR3 is TGTGCCATCAGTGAAGCGGTGGCAGCTCAAGAGACCCAGTACTTC.

The chain joins TRBV28 to TRBJ1-1, with a possible D match to TRBD1 (5 bases). The CDR3 runs 16 residues. Between the trimmed V and J ends, which lost 7 bases and 4 bases, there was a span of 22 bases. The germline CDR1 and CDR2 sequences are MDHEN and SYDVKM. The CDR3 reads CASTSLRGGSGTEAFF. The CDR3 region has the DNA TGTGCCAGCACCTCCCTCCGGGGGGGAAGTGGCACTGAAGCTTTCTTT.

The V call is TRBV11-2, the J call TRBJ1-6; no clear D. Germline CDR1 SGHAT, CDR2 FQNNGV. The germline V and J ends were trimmed by 1 base and 8 bases, with 15 bases remaining between them. This CDR3 spans 16 amino acids. The CDR3 DNA reads TGTGCCAGCAGCTTAGTGTTCTCGGAGCGGGATTCACCCCTCCACTTT. As protein: CASSLVFSERDSPLHF.

The chain couples TRBV2 to TRBJ2-7; weak D call: TRBD2 (5 bases). The germline CDR1 and CDR2 sequences are SNHLY and FYNNEI. The CDR3 consists of 17 residues. Trimming removed 7 bases at V and 2 bases at J, with 24 bases between. The CDR3 region is CASTGSGKRLIAYEQYF. In DNA form, the CDR3 reads TGTGCCAGCACTGGGTCGGGAAAGAGACTCATCGCCTACGAGCAGTACTTC.

The gene calls are TRBV7-3 and TRBJ2-1; 14 bases align to TRBD2. The germline V gene has CDR1 SGHTA and CDR2 FQGTGA. V lost 1 base, J lost 4 bases, and 18 bases stayed unmatched. The CDR3 spans 22 residues. The CDR3 nucleotides are TGTGCCAGCAGCTTAAGGGAGTGGGTTTTGACTAGCGGGGGGGTTCCTTACAATGAGCAGTTCTTC. Its translation is CASSLREWVLTSGGVPYNEQFF.

This rearrangement joins TRBV4-1 to TRBJ1-2, with 9 bases matching TRBD1. Germline loops: CDR1 MGHRA, CDR2 YSYEKL. J lost 4 bases, V lost 5 bases, and 5 bases had no gene match. The CDR3 length is 14 residues. The CDR3 DNA reads TGCGCCAGCAGCTCTCGGACAGGGGTCTATGGCTACACCTTC. Protein sequence: CASSSRTGVYGYTF.

DNA of the CDR3: TGTGCCAGCAGTGTCAGGGGGCTACATCAGCCCCAGCATTTT. The encoded protein is CASSVRGLHQPQHF. The chain links TRBV25-1 to TRBJ1-5, with TRBD1 matching over 8 bases. Germline CDR1 is MGHDK and CDR2 is SYGVNS. This CDR3 has 14 amino acids. Unmatched junction bases numbered 4, after V lost 4 bases and J lost 5 bases.

The CDR3 sequence is CASSVGTGETYEQYF. CDR3 nucleotides: TGCGCCAGCAGCGTCGGGACAGGGGAGACCTACGAGCAGTACTTC. The V call is TRBV5-1, the J call TRBJ2-7, with TRBD1 matching over 10 bases. The CDR3 sequence is 15 residues long. Looked up from germline, CDR1 is SGHRS and CDR2 is YFSETQ. With 4 bases clipped from V and 2 bases from J, the junction kept 6 bases outside the gene matches.

The chain couples TRBV6-5 to TRBJ2-2; TRBD2 agrees at 9 bases. This CDR3 is 14 amino acids long. Germline CDR1 reads MNHEY; CDR2 reads SVGAGI. J was trimmed by 7 bases and V by 8 bases; bases with no gene match: 8. The CDR3 loop is CASGLAGVFGELFF. The CDR3 coding sequence is TGTGCCAGCGGGTTAGCGGGGGTTTTCGGGGAGCTGTTTTTT.

This chain joins TRBV27 and TRBJ2-7, with D tentatively TRBD1 (7 bases). Trimming left V 2 bases short and J 4 bases short, with 12 bases between. Germline V gene lookup returns CDR1 MNHEY and CDR2 SMNVEV (reference sequence). The CDR3 is 14 residues long. The CDR3 protein is CASSLAGQQYEQYF. CDR3 bases: TGTGCCAGCAGTTTAGCGGGACAGCAATACGAGCAGTACTTC.

The CDR3 coding sequence is TGTGCCAGCAGTGACCCGGGACTAGCGGGGCTCACAGATACGCAGTATTTT. Translating it yields CASSDPGLAGLTDTQYF. The chain is built from TRBV25-1 and TRBJ2-3, with TRBD2 matching 13 bases. CDR1 is MGHDK, CDR2 SYGVNS, per germline. V lost 3 bases and J lost 2; bases outside the gene matches: 5. This CDR3 is built from 17 residues.

The J gene is TRBJ1-5, the V gene TRBV4-1; unclear D gene. The V end lost 4 bases, the J end lost 4 bases, and 11 bases lay between the germline ends. The CDR3 spans 14 residues. The germline V gene encodes CDR1 MGHRA and CDR2 YSYEKL. Here the CDR3 DNA reads TGCGCCAGCAGCCCCCTCGACGAAAATCAGCCCCAGCATTTT. Its translation is CASSPLDENQPQHF.

The V gene is TRBV7-6, the J gene TRBJ2-1; D ambiguous. CDR1 and CDR2 from the germline V gene are SGHVS and FNYEAQ. V lost 4 bases, J lost 8 bases, and 9 bases lay in between. CDR3 length: 12 amino acids. The CDR3 spells CASSSTKHEQFF. The CDR3 nucleotides read TGTGCCAGCAGCTCCACAAAACATGAGCAGTTCTTC.

This chain uses TRBV29-1 with TRBJ2-2; 14 nucleotides line up with TRBD2. The V segment lost 7 bases and the J segment 6 bases; nucleotides outside the gene matches: 10. Looked up from germline, CDR1 is SQVTM and CDR2 is ANQGSEA. This CDR3 region has 16 residues. CDR3 in DNA: TGCAGCGCTAGACTAGCGGGAGGGGGGTTGGCCGGGGAGCTGTTTTTT. This translates into CSARLAGGGLAGELFF.